The 18 T cell receptor beta chains below were found in one sample sequenced in a study of OX40 agonist ivuxolimab in advanced cancers. Repertoires were generated with immunoSEQ multiplex PCR, while TCRdb's copy carries only in-frame clones and drops some. The data hold around 53,000 clones, with around nine tenths observed a single time. Sequenced here: CD4+ or CD8+ T cells sorted from blood, sampled in a trial of the OX40 agonist ivuxolimab. The source is an adult with an advanced solid tumor such as melanoma, head and neck, liver or kidney cancer.

This clone occurred once. This chain links TRBV5-1 with TRBJ2-3, with D perhaps matching TRBD2 (5 bases). Germline CDR1 is SGHRS and CDR2 is YFSETQ. V was shortened by 4 bases and J by 1 base, with 10 bases between the two germline ends. CDR3 length equals 14 residues. The CDR3 protein is CASSRTRRTDTQYF. DNA of the CDR3: TGCGCCAGCAGCCGGACTCGGCGCACAGATACGCAGTATTTT.

This clone appeared a few times. This chain uses TRBV6-6 with TRBJ1-2; tentatively, D is TRBD1 (5 bases). V shed 7 bases and J shed 4 bases, with 16 bases lying between them. This CDR3 is built from 14 residues. CDR1 and CDR2 from the germline V gene are MNHNY and SVGAGI (reference sequence). CDR3 amino acids: CASNHRFPFYGYTF. CDR3 nucleotides: TGTGCCAGCAATCACAGGTTTCCCTTCTATGGCTACACCTTC.

V gene TRBV5-6 combines with J gene TRBJ1-4; D gene unclear. This CDR3 comprises 11 residues. The V gene's germline CDR1 is SGHDT and CDR2 YYEEEE. V lost 10 bases, J lost 6 bases, and 10 bases lay in between. The CDR3 is CAHAWYEKLFF. CDR3 nucleotides: TGTGCCCATGCTTGGTATGAAAAACTGTTTTTT.

The chain carries TRBV7-3 and TRBJ2-1, with 9 bases identical to TRBD2. Germline V gene data show CDR1 as SGHTA and CDR2 as FQGTGA. The CDR3 covers 16 residues. V was clipped by 5 bases and J by 0 bases; unmatched bases: 5. In DNA, the CDR3 is TGTGCCAGCAGCGCCTTTAGCGGGAGCTCCTACAATGAGCAGTTCTTC. It translates to CASSAFSGSSYNEQFF.

The chain carries TRBV5-5 and TRBJ2-7; D might be TRBD2 (5 bases). CDR3 length equals 14 residues. Germline CDR1 SGHKS, CDR2 YYEKEE (reference sequence). V dropped 4 bases and J dropped 4 bases, with 15 bases sitting between them. CDR3 loop: CASSRSASGYEQYF. For the CDR3, the DNA is TGTGCCAGCAGCCGCTCGGCCAGCGGTTACGAGCAGTACTTC.

V usage is TRBV10-1 and J usage is TRBJ2-3; no definite D call. V was trimmed by 6 bases and J by 2 bases, leaving 3 bases between them. Germline lookup yields CDR1 WNHNN and CDR2 SYGVQD (reference sequence). There are 11 residues in the CDR3. The CDR3: CASSFTDTQYF. Written as DNA, the CDR3 is TGCGCCAGCAGCTTCACAGATACGCAGTATTTT.

In regard to this clone: One junction end does not reproduce the germline sequence, and a read error may be involved. The V and J genes are TRBV7-7 and TRBJ2-1; D is possibly TRBD2 (6 bases). Germline CDR1 reads SSHAT; CDR2 reads FNYEAQ (reference sequence). This CDR3 is built from 17 residues. The CDR3 coding sequence is TGTGCTAGCAGCCCAGGGACTGGGCCGAGCTCCTACAATGAGCAGTTCTTC. It is translated as CASSPGTGPSSYNEQFF.

This sequence joins TRBV4-1 and TRBJ2-7; a possible D gene is TRBD1 (6 bases). V was pared by 4 bases and J by 4 bases, with 14 bases between. From germline, CDR1 is MGHRA and CDR2 YSYEKL. The CDR3 is 14 residues long. CDR3 in amino acids: CASSPLQGGYEQYF. CDR3 nucleotides: TGCGCCAGCAGCCCCCTACAAGGGGGATACGAGCAGTACTTC.

Only one count was recorded for this clone. This chain joins TRBV27 and TRBJ1-2; tentatively, D is TRBD1 (6 bases). V shed 2 bases and J shed 8 bases, with 12 bases lying between them. Germline V lookup: CDR1 MNHEY, CDR2 SMNVEV (reference sequence). The CDR3 has 13 residues. In nucleotides, the CDR3 is TGTGCCAGCAGTTTAACCGCAGGGGCCGGCTACACCTTC. Encoded protein: CASSLTAGAGYTF.

This chain links TRBV7-2 with TRBJ2-3; a weak D match, TRBD2 (6 bases). Trimming removed 0 bases at V and 6 bases at J, with 10 bases between. Germline assignment: CDR1 SGHTA and CDR2 FQGNSA. The CDR3 has 14 amino acids. Here the CDR3 DNA reads TGTGCCAGCAGCTTAGCGTCCGGGAGTGATACGCAGTATTTT. This encodes CASSLASGSDTQYF. The full variable domain, with the rest looked up from reference TRBV7-2 and TRBJ2-3, is GAGVSQSPSNKVTEKGKDVELRCDPISGHTALYWYRQSLGQGLEFLIYFQGNSAPDKSGLPSDRFSAERTGGSVSTLTIQRTQQEDSAVYLCASSLASGSDTQYFGPGTRLTVL.

The sample holds one count of this clone. The CDR3 DNA follows: TGCAGCGCCCTCCCGGGCAGCTCGAACACTGAAGCTTTCTTT. Its protein is CSALPGSSNTEAFF. V and J are TRBV29-1 and TRBJ1-1; D not certain. The CDR3 sequence is 14 residues long. CDR1 is SQVTM and CDR2 is ANQGSEA in the germline V gene. Trimming shortened V by 7 bases and J by 1 base, and 16 bases separated the two germline ends.

The CDR3 region has the DNA TGTGCCAGTAGTATAGCCGAGGGTGAGACCCAGTACTTC. Its translation is CASSIAEGETQYF. This chain links TRBV19 with TRBJ2-5, with D possibly TRBD2 on 5 matching bases. The CDR3 extends over 13 amino acids. With 1 base removed from V and 5 bases from J, the gap between germline ends came to 8 bases. Germline CDR1 and CDR2: LNHDA and SQIVND (reference sequence).

The J gene is TRBJ1-5, the V gene TRBV19; maybe TRBD1 (5 bases). Between the trimmed V and J ends, which lost 9 bases and 4 bases, there was a span of 13 bases. Germline V gene data show CDR1 as LNHDA and CDR2 as SQIVND (reference sequence). CDR3 length: 13 amino acids. The CDR3 DNA reads TGTGCCAGCCGACCGGACAAAAATCAGCCCCAGCATTTT. This codes for CASRPDKNQPQHF.

V usage is TRBV7-2 and J usage is TRBJ1-1; maybe TRBD1 (6 bases). The V gene lost 6 bases and the J gene lost 4 bases, with 21 bases spanning the gap. The CDR3 spans 16 residues. From germline, CDR1 is SGHTA and CDR2 FQGNSA. The CDR3 is CASSQSGGWSVTEAFF. DNA for the CDR3: TGTGCCAGCAGTCAGTCTGGGGGCTGGTCGGTCACTGAAGCTTTCTTT.

The chain couples TRBV18 to TRBJ2-2, with 10 bases aligning to TRBD1. V dropped 2 bases and J dropped 7; count of bases not matched to a gene: 4. The length of the CDR3 is 15 residues. Germline loops: CDR1 KGHSH, CDR2 LQKENI. The CDR3 bases are TGTGCCAGCTCACCAGACAGGGGGCAAGGCGGGGAGCTGTTTTTT. It codes for CASSPDRGQGGELFF. The variable domain in full, with the rest retrieved from reference TRBV18 and TRBJ2-2, is NAGVMQNPRHLVRRRGQEARLRCSPMKGHSHVYWYRQLPEEGLKFMVYLQKENIIDESGMPKERFSAEFPKEGPSILRIQQVVRGDSAAYFCASSPDRGQGGELFFGEGSRLTVL.

V usage is TRBV18 and J usage is TRBJ1-1; a possible D gene is TRBD1 (5 bases). The CDR3 has 15 amino acids. V was shortened by 6 bases and J by 2 bases, with 16 bases between the two germline ends. The germline gives CDR1 KGHSH, CDR2 LQKENI. In DNA, the CDR3 is TGTGCCAGCTCCCCCTCCGGGACGCTCAACACTGAAGCTTTCTTT. It codes for CASSPSGTLNTEAFF.

The chain links TRBV7-9 to TRBJ2-7; D not resolved. Germline V gene sequence: CDR1 SEHNR, CDR2 FQNEAQ (reference sequence). Trimming removed 5 bases at V and 4 bases at J, with 9 bases between. The length of the CDR3 is 12 residues. In DNA form, the CDR3 reads TGTGCCAGCAGCGATAGGGATTACGAGCAGTACTTC. This codes for CASSDRDYEQYF.

This clone came up once. CDR3 sequence: CASTLTGSGTEAFF. The CDR3 coding sequence is TGTGCCAGCACCCTAACGGGTTCCGGGACTGAAGCTTTCTTT. V usage is TRBV6-5 and J usage is TRBJ1-1; D is ambiguous. V shed 7 bases and J shed 5 bases, with 17 bases lying between them. CDR1 MNHEY and CDR2 SVGAGI come from the germline V gene. This CDR3 has 14 residues.